This note documents a single T cell receptor beta chain sequence. V was pared by 5 bases and J by 0 bases, with 7 bases of the junction left unmatched. CDR3 length equals 17 residues. The germline gives CDR1 SGHTA, CDR2 FQGNSA. This record belongs to a study of OX40 agonist ivuxolimab in advanced cancers. Sequenced by immunoSEQ multiplex PCR; TCRdb stores in-frame clones only, minus some. The sample holds about 20,000 clones, about 86% seen once. Blood was sampled at baseline, cycle 4 day 1, and cycle 7 day 1. The chain couples TRBV7-2 to TRBJ2-6; 7 bases agree with TRBD1. Sequencing was performed on CD4+ or CD8+ T cells sorted from blood, taken in a trial of the OX40 agonist ivuxolimab. The clonotype comes from an adult with an advanced solid tumor such as melanoma, head and neck, liver or kidney cancer. The CDR3, as DNA: TGTGCCAGCAGCCAATCCGGGACAGACTCTGGGGCCAACGTCCTGACTTTC. Translating it yields CASSQSGTDSGANVLTF.